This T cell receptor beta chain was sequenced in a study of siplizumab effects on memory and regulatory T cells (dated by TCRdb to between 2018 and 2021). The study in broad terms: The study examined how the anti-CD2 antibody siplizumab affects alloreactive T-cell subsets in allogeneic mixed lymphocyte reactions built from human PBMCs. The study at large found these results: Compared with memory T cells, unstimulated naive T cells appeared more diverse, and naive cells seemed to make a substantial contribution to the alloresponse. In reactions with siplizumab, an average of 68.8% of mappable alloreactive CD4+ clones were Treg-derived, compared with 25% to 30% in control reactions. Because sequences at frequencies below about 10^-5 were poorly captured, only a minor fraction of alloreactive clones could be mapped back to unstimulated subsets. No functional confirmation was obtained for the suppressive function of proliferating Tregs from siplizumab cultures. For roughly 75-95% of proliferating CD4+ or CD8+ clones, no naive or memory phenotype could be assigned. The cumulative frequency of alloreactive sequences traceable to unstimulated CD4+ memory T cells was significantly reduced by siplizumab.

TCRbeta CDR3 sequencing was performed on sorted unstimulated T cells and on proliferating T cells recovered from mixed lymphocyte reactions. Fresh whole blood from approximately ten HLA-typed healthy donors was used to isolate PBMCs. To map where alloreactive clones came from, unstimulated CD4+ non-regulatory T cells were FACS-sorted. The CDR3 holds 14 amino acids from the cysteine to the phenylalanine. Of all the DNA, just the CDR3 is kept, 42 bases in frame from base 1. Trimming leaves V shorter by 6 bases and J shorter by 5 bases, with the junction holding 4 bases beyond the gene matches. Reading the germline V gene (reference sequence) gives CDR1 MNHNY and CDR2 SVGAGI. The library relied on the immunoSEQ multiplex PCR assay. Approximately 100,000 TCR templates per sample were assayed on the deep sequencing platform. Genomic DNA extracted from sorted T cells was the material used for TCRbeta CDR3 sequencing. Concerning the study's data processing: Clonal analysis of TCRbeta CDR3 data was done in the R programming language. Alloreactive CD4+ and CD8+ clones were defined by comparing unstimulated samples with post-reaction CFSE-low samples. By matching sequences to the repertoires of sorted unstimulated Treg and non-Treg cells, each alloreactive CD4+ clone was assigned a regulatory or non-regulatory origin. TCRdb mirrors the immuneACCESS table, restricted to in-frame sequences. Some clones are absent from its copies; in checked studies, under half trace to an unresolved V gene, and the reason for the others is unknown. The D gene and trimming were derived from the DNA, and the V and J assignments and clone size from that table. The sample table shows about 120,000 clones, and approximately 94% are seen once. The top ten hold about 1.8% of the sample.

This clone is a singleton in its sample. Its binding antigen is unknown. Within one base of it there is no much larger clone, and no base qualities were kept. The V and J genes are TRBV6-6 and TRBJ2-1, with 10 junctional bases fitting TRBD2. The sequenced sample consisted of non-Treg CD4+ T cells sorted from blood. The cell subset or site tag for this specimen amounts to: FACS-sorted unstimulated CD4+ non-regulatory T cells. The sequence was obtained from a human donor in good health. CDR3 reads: CASRTGTSDNEQFF. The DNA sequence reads TGTGCCAGCAGGACCGGGACTAGCGACAATGAGCAGTTCTTC.